This T cell receptor (beta chain) was identified in a study of shared clonotypes between healthy human individuals (dated by TCRdb to 2020 to 2022). At the level of the whole study: The cohort included three men and a couple of women between 18 and 49 years of age. Per donor, three plates each were used for CD4 naive and CD4 memory, two for CD8 naive, and one for CD8 memory. Blood TCR repertoires of about 5 healthy adults were deeply sequenced to estimate repertoire size and the extent of clonotype sharing between individuals. Different laboratories and diverse techniques were used to prepare libraries and sequence TCR repertoires, to increase sequencing depth and limit assay-specific biases. Each donor's leukapheresis produced roughly between roughly 0.85 and 10 billion PBMCs. The research as a whole found: Compared with non-shared clonotypes, clonotypes shared by all four sorted-subset donors had higher generation probabilities. Sampling was restricted to blood, and TCR repertoires in tissue are likely to differ from TCR repertoires in blood. Even with the large sequencing depth, rarefaction of the sorted-subset datasets indicated that sequencing was incomplete. Sharing across a handful of donors was observed for about 5% of naive CD4, over 3% of naive CD8, 2% to 2.5% of memory CD4, and roughly 0.4% of memory CD8 clonotypes. Naive subsets generally had larger estimated clonotype richness than memory subsets. The genetic and exposure-history diversity represented was limited by the small number of donors. Pairwise subsampling led to the expectation that sequencing depth would affect the degree of clonotype sharing among donors.

TCR CDR3 regions were amplified from genomic DNA by multiplex PCR using the deep immunoSEQ assay. For each cell subset, the extracted genomic DNA was distributed evenly across all wells of several immunoSEQ 96-well plates, and each plate served as one replicate. For sorted subsets, approximately 200 ng of genomic DNA, equivalent to 30,000 or so T cell genomes, went into each replicate PCR. Purified libraries were measured with a Qubit 3.0 fluorometer, size-checked on a Bioanalyzer 2100, and measured again with the KAPA Library Quantification kit. Every immunoSEQ 96-well plate was sequenced on a separate single-read 150-cycle Illumina NextSeq 550 flow cell. The authors' pipeline ran thus. The immunoSEQ output contained only junctional sequences without quality scores, so filtering could not match that applied to full-length reads. Sequences were annotated with PyIR, a Python wrapper for IgBLAST v1.9, using IMGT germline references to assign V/J genes and CDR3. Any read was removed if the V/J assignment was weak (E-value above 1e-6), the CDR3 was missing, or the read contained stop codons, out-of-frame junctions, or ambiguous translated residues. V3J clonotypes were defined by identical inferred V gene, J gene, and CDR3 amino acid sequence. The percentage overlap between two repertoires was calculated by dividing the number of shared unique clonotypes by the size of the smaller repertoire. Richness of each repertoire was evaluated using RTK rarefaction, the Chao1 estimator, and Recon v2.1 estimates of unobserved clonotypes. For all TCRbeta clonotypes obtained by the gDNA method from a few donors, generation probabilities were computed with OLGA. TCRdb limited this immuneACCESS table to in-frame rearrangements with V and J called. A share of clones is missing; checked studies link under half to unresolved V genes, and the rest is unexplained. V and J calls plus clone size are reproduced from that table; the DNA served to infer D and trimming. Recorded for this sample are 110,000 or so clones; around 66% of them occurred a single time. Roughly 25% of the sample is held by the ten biggest clonotypes.

The donors were healthy, HIV-negative adults who had no recently reported acute infections or vaccinations. All donors were Caucasian adults living in Nashville, Tennessee, USA. CD8 memory samples combined magnetically selected CD45RO+ cells with CCR7-negative CD45RA+ effector memory (TemRA) cells. Blood was collected by leukapheresis, and PBMCs were isolated by Ficoll-Histopaque density gradient centrifugation and then cryopreserved in liquid nitrogen vapor phase. Analytical flow cytometry was used to check the purity and quantity of every magnetically sorted T cell population. Each sorted fraction had its genomic DNA isolated and then quantified by UV absorbance on a Nanodrop 2000c. This clone was seen at least ten times. Its antigen target is currently unknown. Per-base quality was not reported, and no clone a single base away is much larger than it. Sequencing used memory CD8+ T cells sorted from blood. This specimen's cell subset or site label, per the study, means: CD45RO+ cells pooled with CCR7-negative TemRA cells. This clonotype was sampled from a woman aged 30 to 39 in good health.

The CDR3 reads as follows: CASSLPTGGLYNEQFF. Read as DNA, the sequence is TGTGCCAGCAGCTTACCAACAGGGGGCCTCTACAATGAGCAGTTCTTC. This chain joins TRBV5-4 to TRBJ2-1, with 9 middle bases fitting TRBD1. Trimming accounts for 2 bases at V and 3 bases at J, while the number of junction bases matched to no gene is 6. The germline V gene (reference sequence) provides CDR1 SGHNT and CDR2 YYREEE. There are 16 amino acids in the CDR3, from cysteine to phenylalanine inclusive. Of the read, only the CDR3 DNA is kept; its 48 bases are in frame from base 1.